A single T cell receptor (beta chain) is shown here with its context. Per the study methods: Reference gene primer amplification gave nucleated cell count estimates. This table comes from immunoSEQ multiplex PCR, and its TCRdb copy is limited to in-frame clones, with some not included. That table furnishes V, J and clone size, whereas the DNA furnished D and trimming. The sample lists around 92,000 clones; 86% were seen once. The sample comes from a study of blood T cell repertoires in COVID-19. As for the study in general: Italy, Spain and the United States were the sources of the convalescent and acute COVID-19 samples. Sample material is recorded as cDNA or gDNA derived from T cells, B-cell-depleted T cells, or PBMCs.

The V end was cut by 5 bases, the J end by 12 bases, with 14 bases between. The length of the CDR3 is 13 residues. Germline assignment: CDR1 LNHNV and CDR2 YYDKDF (reference sequence). Sequencing was done on a sample of peripheral blood. The TCR was taken from a human donor in a cohort sampled during active COVID-19. This chain uses TRBV15 with TRBJ2-6, with D possibly being TRBD1 (6 bases). In nucleotides, the CDR3 is TGTGCCACCAGCGGGGACATTTTAGGCGTCCTGACTTTC. It encodes CATSGDILGVLTF.